What follows are 25 T cell receptor beta chains derived from one specimen sequenced in a study of memory CD4+ T cells and cytomegalovirus serostatus. Here immunoSEQ multiplex PCR was the method, and the copy in TCRdb shows in-frame clones only, minus some. The sample shows around 40,000 clones, around 79% of them seen only once. The sort gate was single viable CD3+CD4+CD8-CD45RO+ cells for memory CD4+ T cells. Sequenced: memory CD4+ T cells from blood. The receptors originated from an adult in good health and CMV-seronegative.

The gene calls are TRBV15 and TRBJ1-1; possibly TRBD1 for D (6 bases). Trimming removed 3 bases from V and 5 bases from J, with 13 bases in between. Germline V lookup: CDR1 LNHNV, CDR2 YYDKDF (reference sequence). This CDR3 contains 14 residues. CDR3 region: CATSSEGGSTEAFF. The CDR3 DNA is TGTGCCACCAGCAGTGAAGGGGGGTCTACTGAAGCTTTCTTT.

V usage is TRBV20-1 and J usage is TRBJ2-3; D call uncertain. This CDR3 has 10 residues. Per the germline V gene, CDR1 is DFQATT and CDR2 is SNEGSKA (reference sequence). Trimming pared 5 bases from V and 4 bases from J, leaving 4 bases between. For the CDR3, the DNA is TGCAGTGCTTCCGCAGATACGCAGTATTTT. The encoded protein is CSASADTQYF.

The J gene is TRBJ2-1, the V gene TRBV11-2; D call uncertain. The CDR3 loop spans 16 amino acids. Germline V gene lookup returns CDR1 SGHAT and CDR2 FQNNGV. The V gene lost 5 bases and the J gene lost 5 bases, with 19 bases spanning the gap. The DNA for the CDR3 is TGTGCCAGCAGCCTAAGAGGTAGGGCGACGCACAATGAGCAGTTCTTC. This translates into CASSLRGRATHNEQFF.

The rearrangement joins TRBV11-2 to TRBJ1-2; D may be TRBD1 (6 bases). With 5 bases removed from V and 1 base from J, the gap between germline ends came to 20 bases. The CDR3 totals 17 residues. Germline assignment: CDR1 SGHAT and CDR2 FQNNGV. Here the CDR3 reads CASSPDQWTAFNYGYTF. The CDR3, as DNA: TGTGCCAGCAGCCCCGACCAGTGGACAGCTTTTAACTATGGCTACACCTTC.

This clone occurred a few times. At the DNA level, this CDR3 is encoded by other sequences in the same sample as well. This chain connects TRBV27 to TRBJ1-5; D is uncertain. This CDR3 spans 12 amino acids. Germline V lookup: CDR1 MNHEY, CDR2 SMNVEV (reference sequence). V lost 3 bases, J lost 5 bases, and 5 bases lay in between. CDR3 sequence (DNA): TGTGCCAGCAGTTTCTTAGATCAGCCCCAGCATTTT. Encoded protein: CASSFLDQPQHF.

J is TRBJ1-1 and V is TRBV7-2; 7 bases match TRBD1. Germline V lookup: CDR1 SGHTA, CDR2 FQGNSA. After removal of 4 bases from V and 8 bases from J, the junction contained 7 bases not matched to a gene. This CDR3 has 13 amino acids. The CDR3 region has the DNA TGTGCCAGCAGCTCGGACAGGCGCGGGGAAGCTTTCTTT. Protein: CASSSDRRGEAFF.

The chain joins TRBV19 to TRBJ2-6; D is possibly TRBD1 (5 bases). The CDR3 has 17 amino acids. From germline, CDR1 is LNHDA and CDR2 SQIVND (reference sequence). The V gene lost 3 bases and the J gene lost 3 bases, with 15 bases spanning the gap. In nucleotides, the CDR3 is TGTGCCAGTAGTATGGGTCGGTTGGGGCTTGGGGCCAACGTCCTGACTTTC. Amino acid sequence: CASSMGRLGLGANVLTF.

The chain is built from TRBV6-1 and TRBJ1-5; D ambiguous. Trimming removed 3 bases from V and 2 bases from J, with 8 bases in between. Germline loops: CDR1 MNHNS, CDR2 SASEGT. This CDR3 has 14 residues. In DNA form, the CDR3 reads TGTGCCAGCAGTGAGTTTGTGGGCAATCAGCCCCAGCATTTT. Residues: CASSEFVGNQPQHF.

This clone was picked up a small number of times. V is TRBV14 and J is TRBJ1-3; D is undetermined. The CDR3 covers 15 residues. V lost 3 bases to trimming and J lost 0 bases, with 9 bases between them. Germline V CDR1 and CDR2: SGHDN, FVKESK. CDR3 in DNA: TGTGCCAGCAGCCAGCAGGTGTACTCTGGAAACACCATATATTTT. As protein: CASSQQVYSGNTIYF.

This rearrangement joins TRBV19 to TRBJ2-5; D gene uncertain. Trimming cost V 6 bases and J 0 bases, with 8 bases left between them. The V gene's germline CDR1 is LNHDA and CDR2 SQIVND (reference sequence). The CDR3 extends over 13 amino acids. For the CDR3, the DNA is TGTGCCAGTAGCCAACTGTACCAAGAGACCCAGTACTTC. Its translation: CASSQLYQETQYF.

This clone was observed a single time. The J gene is TRBJ1-6, the V gene TRBV27; D is ambiguous. The germline V and J ends were trimmed by 5 bases and 0 bases, with 11 bases remaining between them. In germline, CDR1 is MNHEY, CDR2 SMNVEV (reference sequence). This CDR3 is 16 amino acids long. CDR3 sequence: CASSLTVSSYNSPLHF. The DNA for the CDR3 is TGTGCCAGCAGTCTTACAGTGAGCTCCTATAATTCACCCCTCCACTTT.

This clone occurred a few times. The chain uses TRBV7-2 and TRBJ1-1; D is uncertain. The CDR3 covers 13 residues. V was trimmed by 4 bases and J by 1 base, leaving 7 bases between them. The germline CDR1 and CDR2 sequences are SGHTA and FQGNSA. In DNA form, the CDR3 reads TGTGCCAGCAGCTCCGGTCCGAACACTGAAGCTTTCTTT. Translation: CASSSGPNTEAFF.

The chain employs TRBV18 and TRBJ2-7; perhaps D is TRBD1 or TRBD2 (5 bases each). V dropped 2 bases and J dropped 5 bases, with 19 bases sitting between them. Germline lookup yields CDR1 KGHSH and CDR2 LQKENI. The CDR3 length is 16 residues. The CDR3 loop reads CASSPGAGTRGNEQYF. CDR3 in DNA: TGTGCCAGCTCACCAGGCGCCGGGACCCGAGGAAACGAGCAGTACTTC.

The chain has TRBV25-1 and TRBJ2-5; D ambiguous. V shed 4 bases and J shed 1 base, with 13 bases lying between them. The CDR3 consists of 15 residues. The germline gives CDR1 MGHDK, CDR2 SYGVNS. The CDR3 coding sequence is TGTGCCAGCAGTGGCACCCGGGCGGCCCAAGAGACCCAGTACTTC. Its protein product is CASSGTRAAQETQYF.

Only one count was recorded for this clone. The chain joins TRBV11-1 to TRBJ2-7, with TRBD1 matching over 7 bases. This CDR3 is 15 amino acids long. Germline assignment: CDR1 SGHAT and CDR2 FQDESV (reference sequence). V lost 0 bases to trimming and J lost 2 bases; unmatched junction nucleotides: 4. The CDR3 region is CASSLADRPAYEQYF. For the CDR3, the DNA is TGTGCCAGCAGCTTAGCGGACAGGCCCGCCTACGAGCAGTACTTC.

The chain uses TRBV25-1 and TRBJ2-1; TRBD2 matches at 10 bases. Germline V gene lookup returns CDR1 MGHDK and CDR2 SYGVNS. The J segment lost 8 bases and the V segment lost 3 bases, leaving 10 bases of the junction unmatched. This CDR3 has 16 residues. The chain's CDR3 is CASSDRSGGARDEQFF. The CDR3 DNA is TGTGCCAGCAGTGATAGAAGCGGGGGGGCCAGGGATGAGCAGTTCTTC. Supplemented by reference TRBV25-1 and TRBJ2-1, the full variable domain reads EADIYQTPRYLVIGTGKKITLECSQTMGHDKMYWYQQDPGMELHLIHYSYGVNSTEKGDLSSESTVSRIRTEHFPLTLESARPSHTSQYLCASSDRSGGARDEQFFGPGTRLTVL.

The chain couples TRBV11-2 to TRBJ1-6; D gene ambiguous. The CDR3 loop spans 14 amino acids. Germline loops: CDR1 SGHAT, CDR2 FQNNGV. The V end was cut by 0 bases, the J end by 6 bases, with 6 bases between. The DNA of the CDR3 is TGTGCCAGCAGCTTAGACGGAGGTAATTCACCCCTCCACTTT. Translating it yields CASSLDGGNSPLHF.

The V call is TRBV30, the J call TRBJ2-7, with 9 positions matching TRBD1. The J segment lost 4 bases and the V segment lost 5 bases, leaving 3 bases of the junction unmatched. CDR3 length: 12 residues. Per the germline V gene, CDR1 is GTSNPN and CDR2 is SVGIG (reference sequence). CDR3 protein: CAWGQGQYEQYF. In nucleotides, the CDR3 is TGTGCCTGGGGACAGGGGCAATACGAGCAGTACTTC.

This rearrangement joins TRBV5-1 to TRBJ2-5; D is uncertain. V shed 0 bases and J shed 5 bases, with 8 bases lying between them. Per the germline V gene, CDR1 is SGHRS and CDR2 is YFSETQ. This CDR3 spans 13 amino acids. The CDR3 is CASSLGSSETQYF. The CDR3 bases are TGCGCCAGCAGCTTGGGATCCTCCGAGACCCAGTACTTC. Using reference TRBV5-1 and TRBJ2-5 for the parts outside the CDR3, the full variable domain is KAGVTQTPRYLIKTRGQQVTLSCSPISGHRSVSWYQQTPGQGLQFLFEYFSETQRNKGNFPGRFSGRQFSNSRSEMNVSTLELGDSALYLCASSLGSSETQYFGPGTRLLVL.

The gene calls are TRBV19 and TRBJ1-2, with a possible D match to TRBD1 (5 bases). The CDR3 covers 13 residues. The V gene's germline CDR1 is LNHDA and CDR2 SQIVND (reference sequence). Trimming took off 1 base at V and 6 bases at J, with 9 bases between the two ends. The CDR3 sequence is CASSIAREDGYTF. The CDR3 DNA reads TGTGCCAGTAGTATAGCCAGGGAAGATGGCTACACCTTC. The variable domain in full, with the rest retrieved from reference TRBV19 and TRBJ1-2, is DGGITQSPKYLFRKEGQNVTLSCEQNLNHDAMYWYRQDPGQGLRLIYYSQIVNDFQKGDIAEGYSVSREKKESFPLTVTSAQKNPTAFYLCASSIAREDGYTFGSGTRLTVV.

The genes are TRBV29-1 and TRBJ1-1, with no clear D. V lost 2 bases and J 5 bases, leaving 3 bases between the germline ends. Looked up from germline, CDR1 is SQVTM and CDR2 is ANQGSEA. The CDR3 is made up of 10 amino acids. The CDR3, as DNA: TGCAGCGTTGAATTGACTGAAGCTTTCTTT. Translated: CSVELTEAFF.

The rearrangement links TRBV5-1 to TRBJ1-1; D is possibly TRBD1 (5 bases). There are 14 residues in the CDR3. Germline lookup yields CDR1 SGHRS and CDR2 YFSETQ. Trimming cost V 1 base and J 6 bases, with 13 bases left between them. The CDR3 protein is CASSLFRGDAEAFF. The CDR3, as DNA: TGCGCCAGCAGCTTGTTCCGGGGGGACGCTGAAGCTTTCTTT.

V usage is TRBV12-5 and J usage is TRBJ1-5; possible D gene TRBD1, 6 bases. This CDR3 is 18 amino acids long. CDR1 is LGHNT, CDR2 FRNRAP, per germline. V lost 6 bases to trimming and J lost 0 bases, with 21 bases between them. CDR3 sequence reads: CASGTTTGTTYSNQPQHF. As DNA, the CDR3 is TGTGCTAGTGGCACGACGACCGGGACAACGTATAGCAATCAGCCCCAGCATTTT.

CDR3 loop: CASSLVWGLASYNEQFF. DNA of the CDR3: TGTGCCAGCAGCTTAGTATGGGGACTAGCGAGCTACAATGAGCAGTTCTTC. V is TRBV7-9 and J is TRBJ2-1; 10 nucleotides align to TRBD2. Germline V CDR1 and CDR2: SEHNR, FQNEAQ (reference sequence). The V segment lost 1 base and the J segment 3 bases; nucleotides outside the gene matches: 6. CDR3 length: 17 amino acids.

The chain is built from TRBV30 and TRBJ2-5; D not resolved. CDR1 is GTSNPN and CDR2 is SVGIG in the germline V gene (reference sequence). V was clipped by 4 bases and J by 5 bases, with 14 bases between them. The CDR3 length is 13 residues. Here the CDR3 DNA reads TGTGCCTGGATGGATTTGAGGTTCGAGACCCAGTACTTC. This codes for CAWMDLRFETQYF.